Below are 5 T cell receptor beta chains sequenced from a single sample in a study of blood T cell repertoires in COVID-19. Sequenced by immunoSEQ multiplex PCR; TCRdb stores in-frame clones only, minus some. The sample includes about 200,000 clones, around 82% of them seen just once. Sequenced: peripheral blood. These receptor sequences come from a middle-aged woman with acute or convalescent COVID-19.

The V call is TRBV25-1, the J call TRBJ2-2; 8 bases map to TRBD1. V lost 1 base to trimming and J lost 4 bases; unmatched junction nucleotides: 8. The CDR3 covers 17 residues. Germline V CDR1 and CDR2: MGHDK, SYGVNS. The CDR3 spells CASSESGVDRATGELFF. The CDR3 nucleotides are TGTGCCAGCAGTGAATCTGGGGTGGACAGGGCCACCGGGGAGCTGTTTTTT.

This chain joins TRBV25-1 and TRBJ2-7; 9 bases map to TRBD1. Trimming at V came to 3 bases and at J to 2 bases, leaving 8 bases not matched to a gene. The CDR3 extends over 16 amino acids. The germline V gene has CDR1 MGHDK and CDR2 SYGVNS. CDR3 protein: CASSDSRTGDAYEQYF. The CDR3 nucleotides read TGTGCCAGCAGTGATTCCAGGACAGGGGACGCCTACGAGCAGTACTTC.

This clone was observed a few times. V is TRBV5-1 and J is TRBJ1-2, with D possibly TRBD1 on 5 matching bases. Germline values: CDR1 SGHRS, CDR2 YFSETQ. V gave up 1 base and J gave up 2 bases, with 12 bases separating them. The CDR3 extends over 15 amino acids. CDR3 in DNA: TGCGCCAGCAGCTTGCGGGGGGTGGAGAACTATGGCTACACCTTC. It specifies CASSLRGVENYGYTF. The full variable domain, rest sourced from reference TRBV5-1 and TRBJ1-2, is KAGVTQTPRYLIKTRGQQVTLSCSPISGHRSVSWYQQTPGQGLQFLFEYFSETQRNKGNFPGRFSGRQFSNSRSEMNVSTLELGDSALYLCASSLRGVENYGYTFGSGTRLTVV.

The chain uses TRBV9 and TRBJ2-1, with D unclear. Trimming cost V 1 base and J 8 bases, with 13 bases left between them. The CDR3 has 14 amino acids. Germline CDR1 reads SGDLS; CDR2 reads YYNGEE. This chain's CDR3 is CASSVSPLAYEQFF. The CDR3 DNA sequence: TGTGCCAGCAGCGTATCTCCTCTTGCGTATGAGCAGTTCTTC.

The V gene is TRBV19, the J gene TRBJ1-2; 7 nucleotides match TRBD1. Germline trimming cut 5 bases from V and 4 bases from J; bases unmatched to any gene: 7. The CDR3 has 14 amino acids. Germline V gene data show CDR1 as LNHDA and CDR2 as SQIVND (reference sequence). CDR3 loop: CASSSDRTVYGYTF. The CDR3 region has the DNA TGTGCCAGTAGTTCGGACAGGACTGTCTATGGCTACACCTTC.